This T cell receptor (beta chain) was found in a study of blood T cell repertoires in COVID-19. Background on the study: Acute-phase and convalescent COVID-19 samples originated in the United States, Italy and Spain. The cDNA or gDNA used as material had been derived from T cells, B-cell-depleted T cells, or PBMCs.

In the authors' workflow: Cell counts per sample came from amplifying reference gene primers. The assay was immunoSEQ multiplex PCR, and TCRdb's table has in-frame clones only and misses some. V and J calls and clone size are given by that table; D and trimming were obtained from the DNA. The sample carries 200,000 to 300,000 clones, about nine tenths recorded once. Germline CDR1 reads PRHDT; CDR2 reads FYEKMQ (reference sequence). V lost 9 bases to trimming and J lost 2 bases, with 14 bases between them. This CDR3 is built from 14 residues. Seattle's enrolled individuals joined amid active infection and were then monitored longitudinally.

This clonotype originated in a man aged 30 to 39 with COVID-19, enrolled during active disease. Sequencing was done on a sample of peripheral blood. The chain carries TRBV13 and TRBJ2-4; D is possibly TRBD1 (6 bases). In nucleotides, the CDR3 is TGTGCCAGTGGGCCAGGGGAGACCAAAAACATTCAGTACTTC. This gives the protein CASGPGETKNIQYF.